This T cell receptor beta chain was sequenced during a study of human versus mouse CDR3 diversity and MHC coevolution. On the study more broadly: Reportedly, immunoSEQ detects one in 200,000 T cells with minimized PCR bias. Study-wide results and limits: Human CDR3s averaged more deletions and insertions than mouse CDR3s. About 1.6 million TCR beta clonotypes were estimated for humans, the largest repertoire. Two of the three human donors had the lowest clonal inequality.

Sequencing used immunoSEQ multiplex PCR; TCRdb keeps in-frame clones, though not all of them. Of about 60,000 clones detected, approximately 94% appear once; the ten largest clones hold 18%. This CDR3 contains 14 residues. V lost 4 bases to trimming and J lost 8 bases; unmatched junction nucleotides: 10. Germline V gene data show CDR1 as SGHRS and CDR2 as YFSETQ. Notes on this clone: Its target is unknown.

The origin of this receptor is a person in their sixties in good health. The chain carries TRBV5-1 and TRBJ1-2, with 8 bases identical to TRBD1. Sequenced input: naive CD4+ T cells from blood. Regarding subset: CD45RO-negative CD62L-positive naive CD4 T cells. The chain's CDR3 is CASSPGGQGAGYTF. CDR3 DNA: TGCGCCAGCAGCCCGGGAGGTCAGGGGGCAGGCTACACCTTC. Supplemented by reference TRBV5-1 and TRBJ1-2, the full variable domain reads KAGVTQTPRYLIKTRGQQVTLSCSPISGHRSVSWYQQTPGQGLQFLFEYFSETQRNKGNFPGRFSGRQFSNSRSEMNVSTLELGDSALYLCASSPGGQGAGYTFGSGTRLTVV.